The rows below give T cell receptor beta chains drawn from one sample of a study of T cells in Graves' hyperthyroidism and ophthalmopathy. TCRdb itself ran the multiplex PCR reads through MiXCR, one entry per CDR3 protein. Of hundreds of thousands of distinct CDR3 sequences listed, about 20% are singletons. Sequencing was done on a sample of blood. The receptor source for this set is a man between 25 and 39 years old with Graves' ophthalmopathy. CDR3s include the opening cysteine and the closing phenylalanine or tryptophan. Fields, in order: clone size, V gene, J gene, D gene, CDR3 protein, CDR3 DNA. A D gene is named only where the DNA matches it firmly. Clone size appears in some rows only: once, few, many, or a class for an expanded clone.

clone_size: few; v_call: TRBV3-1; j_call: TRBJ2-7; d_call: NA; cdr3_aa: CASSHTSTVYEQYF; cdr3_nt: TGTGCCAGCAGCCACACCTCGACAGTTTACGAGCAGTACTTC
clone_size: few; v_call: TRBV10-3; j_call: TRBJ2-1; d_call: TRBD2; cdr3_aa: CAISGLAGEGNEQFF; cdr3_nt: TGTGCCATCAGTGGCCTAGCGGGAGAAGGGAATGAGCAGTTCTTC
clone_size: few; v_call: TRBV6-5; j_call: TRBJ2-1; d_call: TRBD1; cdr3_aa: CASSYSRTGYNEQFF; cdr3_nt: TGTGCCAGCAGTTACTCTAGGACAGGGTACAATGAGCAGTTCTTC
clone_size: few; v_call: TRBV28; j_call: TRBJ2-3; d_call: NA; cdr3_aa: CASSFPVGHTDTQYF; cdr3_nt: TGTGCCAGCAGTTTTCCGGTAGGACACACAGATACGCAGTATTTT
clone_size: few; v_call: TRBV6-2/TRBV6-3; j_call: TRBJ2-2; d_call: NA; cdr3_aa: CASSIPTRAGGELFF; cdr3_nt: TGTGCCAGCAGCATCCCGACTAGGGCAGGCGGGGAGCTGTTTTTT
clone_size: many; v_call: TRBV5-1; j_call: TRBJ1-6; d_call: NA; cdr3_aa: CASSAGTTASPLHF; cdr3_nt: TGCGCCAGCAGCGCCGGGACAACTGCTTCACCCCTCCACTTT
clone_size: NA; v_call: TRBV20-1; j_call: TRBJ2-3; d_call: NA; cdr3_aa: CGGRGATDTQYF; cdr3_nt: TGCGGGGGCAGGGGCGCCACAGATACGCAGTATTTT
clone_size: few; v_call: TRBV20-1; j_call: TRBJ2-2; d_call: TRBD2; cdr3_aa: CSARDRFWGGTGELFF; cdr3_nt: TGCAGTGCTAGAGATCGGTTCTGGGGGGGGACCGGGGAGCTGTTTTTT
clone_size: few; v_call: TRBV7-2; j_call: TRBJ2-3; d_call: NA; cdr3_aa: CASSYVLNPDTQYF; cdr3_nt: TGTGCCAGCAGCTACGTGCTAAACCCAGATACGCAGTATTTT
clone_size: few; v_call: TRBV9; j_call: TRBJ2-1; d_call: NA; cdr3_aa: CASSVGGNTGYYNEQFF; cdr3_nt: TGTGCCAGCAGCGTAGGAGGCAATACTGGTTATTACAATGAGCAGTTCTTC
clone_size: many; v_call: TRBV18; j_call: TRBJ2-3; d_call: TRBD2; cdr3_aa: CASSLLAAAGDTQYF; cdr3_nt: TGTGCCAGCTCACTACTAGCGGCCGCCGGCGATACGCAGTATTTT
clone_size: NA; v_call: TRBV7-9; j_call: TRBJ2-7; d_call: NA; cdr3_aa: CASSPPGLNYEQYF; cdr3_nt: TGTGCCAGCAGCCCTCCGGGACTGAACTACGAGCAGTACTTC
clone_size: few; v_call: TRBV4-1; j_call: TRBJ2-7; d_call: TRBD2; cdr3_aa: CASSPRTGTSGTYEQYF; cdr3_nt: TGCGCCAGCAGCCCCCGCACCGGGACTAGCGGCACCTACGAGCAGTACTTC
clone_size: NA; v_call: TRBV5-1; j_call: TRBJ1-2; d_call: NA; cdr3_aa: CASSYAGTSGYTF; cdr3_nt: TGTGCCAGCAGCTACGCGGGTACCTCGGGCTACACCTTC
clone_size: NA; v_call: TRBV3-1; j_call: TRBJ2-1; d_call: TRBD2; cdr3_aa: CASSQDWGSSGRGNEQFF; cdr3_nt: TGTGCCAGCAGCCAAGATTGGGGGTCTAGCGGGAGAGGGAATGAGCAGTTCTTC
clone_size: many; v_call: TRBV5-1; j_call: TRBJ2-1; d_call: TRBD2; cdr3_aa: CASSTKTSGSSEQFF; cdr3_nt: TGCGCCAGCAGCACTAAGACTAGCGGGAGCAGTGAGCAGTTCTTC
clone_size: NA; v_call: TRBV7-9; j_call: TRBJ2-5; d_call: TRBD2; cdr3_aa: CASSPTDGLAGVETQYF; cdr3_nt: TGTGCCAGCAGCCCAACCGACGGACTAGCGGGAGTGGAGACCCAGTACTTC
clone_size: NA; v_call: TRBV18; j_call: TRBJ2-7; d_call: NA; cdr3_aa: CASSPPGAGRDYEQYF; cdr3_nt: TGTGCCAGCTCACCACCAGGGGCCGGCAGAGACTACGAGCAGTACTTC
clone_size: NA; v_call: TRBV29-1; j_call: TRBJ2-7; d_call: NA; cdr3_aa: CSVGLLLSSYEQYF; cdr3_nt: TGCAGCGTTGGTCTACTCCTCAGCTCCTACGAGCAGTACTTC
clone_size: many; v_call: TRBV11-2; j_call: TRBJ2-1; d_call: NA; cdr3_aa: CASSLATEQFF; cdr3_nt: TGTGCCAGCAGCTTAGCTACTGAGCAGTTCTTC
clone_size: few; v_call: TRBV5-1; j_call: TRBJ2-3; d_call: NA; cdr3_aa: CASSTGTPSDTQYF; cdr3_nt: TGCGCCAGCAGCACCGGGACCCCTTCGGATACGCAGTATTTT
clone_size: many; v_call: TRBV20-1; j_call: TRBJ2-7; d_call: TRBD2; cdr3_aa: CSGKGRAPYEQYF; cdr3_nt: TGCAGTGGGAAAGGGAGGGCTCCGTACGAGCAGTACTTC
clone_size: few; v_call: TRBV5-1; j_call: TRBJ2-3; d_call: NA; cdr3_aa: CASSPGVQGSDTQYF; cdr3_nt: TGCGCCAGCAGCCCCGGCGTACAGGGATCAGATACGCAGTATTTT
clone_size: many; v_call: TRBV20-1; j_call: TRBJ2-1; d_call: TRBD1; cdr3_aa: CSARKGANEQFF; cdr3_nt: TGCAGTGCTAGAAAGGGGGCCAATGAGCAGTTCTTC
clone_size: NA; v_call: TRBV24-1; j_call: TRBJ2-7; d_call: TRBD2; cdr3_aa: CATSFPGLAGAYEQYF; cdr3_nt: TGTGCCACCAGCTTCCCGGGACTAGCGGGAGCCTACGAGCAGTACTTC
clone_size: NA; v_call: TRBV7-3; j_call: TRBJ2-1; d_call: NA; cdr3_aa: CASSAEPYNEQFF; cdr3_nt: TGTGCCAGCAGCGCGGAACCGTACAATGAGCAGTTCTTC
clone_size: many; v_call: TRBV3-1; j_call: TRBJ2-1; d_call: TRBD2; cdr3_aa: CASSTLAGGGNEQFF; cdr3_nt: TGTGCCAGCTCTACCCTAGCGGGAGGGGGAAATGAGCAGTTCTTC
clone_size: few; v_call: TRBV4-3; j_call: TRBJ2-4; d_call: NA; cdr3_aa: CASSQDVDITVAKNIQYF; cdr3_nt: TGCGCCAGCAGCCAAGATGTGGACATAACGGTAGCCAAAAACATTCAGTACTTC
clone_size: many; v_call: TRBV7-2; j_call: TRBJ2-5; d_call: TRBD1; cdr3_aa: CASSFGQGETQYF; cdr3_nt: TGTGCCAGCAGCTTCGGACAGGGAGAGACCCAGTACTTC
clone_size: few; v_call: TRBV30; j_call: TRBJ1-6; d_call: TRBD1; cdr3_aa: CAWSVGTGVYSPLHF; cdr3_nt: TGTGCCTGGAGTGTTGGGACAGGGGTGTATTCACCCCTCCACTTT
clone_size: few; v_call: TRBV19; j_call: TRBJ1-5; d_call: TRBD1; cdr3_aa: CASSPRQGMSNQPQHF; cdr3_nt: TGTGCCAGTAGCCCTCGACAGGGGATGAGCAATCAGCCCCAGCATTTT
clone_size: few; v_call: TRBV6-1; j_call: TRBJ2-3; d_call: NA; cdr3_aa: CASSYTGASTDTQYF; cdr3_nt: TGTGCCAGCAGTTATACGGGAGCAAGCACAGATACGCAGTATTTT
clone_size: many; v_call: TRBV11-2; j_call: TRBJ1-1; d_call: NA; cdr3_aa: CASSLVSNGVNTEAFF; cdr3_nt: TGTGCCAGCAGCTTAGTATCGAACGGGGTGAACACTGAAGCTTTCTTT
clone_size: many; v_call: TRBV11-2; j_call: TRBJ2-7; d_call: NA; cdr3_aa: CASSLRSWKDSYEQYF; cdr3_nt: TGTGCCAGCAGCTTACGTTCTTGGAAGGATTCCTACGAGCAGTACTTC
clone_size: many; v_call: TRBV11-3; j_call: TRBJ2-3; d_call: NA; cdr3_aa: CASSLYSGDTQYF; cdr3_nt: TGTGCCAGCAGCTTATACTCTGGGGATACGCAGTATTTT
clone_size: many; v_call: TRBV7-9; j_call: TRBJ1-6; d_call: NA; cdr3_aa: CASGVRNSPLHF; cdr3_nt: TGTGCCAGCGGGGTGAGGAATTCACCCCTCCACTTT
clone_size: many; v_call: TRBV6-1; j_call: TRBJ2-7; d_call: TRBD2; cdr3_aa: CASRTTSGRTNEQYF; cdr3_nt: TGTGCCAGCAGAACGACTAGCGGGAGGACGAACGAGCAGTACTTC
clone_size: many; v_call: TRBV7-8; j_call: TRBJ2-5; d_call: TRBD1; cdr3_aa: CASSPNRGTETQYF; cdr3_nt: TGTGCCAGCAGCCCGAACAGGGGAACGGAGACCCAGTACTTC
clone_size: NA; v_call: TRBV30; j_call: TRBJ2-7; d_call: NA; cdr3_aa: CAWRGKYEQYF; cdr3_nt: TGTGCCTGGAGGGGAAAATACGAGCAGTACTTC
clone_size: many; v_call: TRBV20-1; j_call: TRBJ2-3; d_call: NA; cdr3_aa: CSAPWMGPSTDTQYF; cdr3_nt: TGCAGTGCCCCATGGATGGGTCCGAGCACAGATACGCAGTATTTT
clone_size: many; v_call: TRBV12-3/TRBV12-4; j_call: TRBJ1-6; d_call: TRBD1; cdr3_aa: CASSSGTGVSDSPLHF; cdr3_nt: TGTGCCAGCAGTTCCGGGACAGGGGTTTCGGATTCACCCCTCCACTTT
clone_size: many; v_call: TRBV12-3/TRBV12-4; j_call: TRBJ1-2; d_call: NA; cdr3_aa: CASSLSLGEAGDYGYTF; cdr3_nt: TGTGCCAGCAGTTTAAGCCTTGGGGAGGCTGGGGACTATGGCTACACCTTC
clone_size: NA; v_call: TRBV6-2/TRBV6-3; j_call: TRBJ1-2; d_call: TRBD1; cdr3_aa: CATGTGSIRYGYTF; cdr3_nt: TGTGCCACCGGGACAGGGTCAATCCGCTATGGCTACACCTTC
clone_size: many; v_call: TRBV20-1; j_call: TRBJ2-1; d_call: NA; cdr3_aa: CSELGTNEQFF; cdr3_nt: TGCAGTGAGTTGGGGACCAATGAGCAGTTCTTC
clone_size: few; v_call: TRBV12-3/TRBV12-4; j_call: TRBJ1-3; d_call: NA; cdr3_aa: CASSSTGTGNTIYF; cdr3_nt: TGTGCCAGCAGTTCGACCGGGACGGGAAACACCATATATTTT
clone_size: NA; v_call: TRBV6-5; j_call: TRBJ2-5; d_call: TRBD1; cdr3_aa: CASTFDRGQETQYF; cdr3_nt: TGTGCCAGCACTTTCGACAGGGGCCAAGAGACCCAGTACTTC
clone_size: many; v_call: TRBV28; j_call: TRBJ2-5; d_call: TRBD2; cdr3_aa: CASSSLPGLAGGSETQYF; cdr3_nt: TGTGCCAGCAGTTCTCTCCCCGGACTAGCGGGAGGGTCGGAGACCCAGTACTTC
clone_size: few; v_call: TRBV5-1; j_call: TRBJ2-1; d_call: NA; cdr3_aa: CASMAEEGGPDGRIF; cdr3_nt: TGCGCCAGCATGGCTGAGGAGGGGGGCCCGGACGGAAGAATCTTC
clone_size: few; v_call: TRBV13; j_call: TRBJ2-3; d_call: TRBD2; cdr3_aa: CASSIRLAGGGDTQYF; cdr3_nt: TGTGCCAGCAGCATCAGACTAGCGGGAGGGGGAGATACGCAGTATTTT
clone_size: few; v_call: TRBV4-1; j_call: TRBJ1-4; d_call: TRBD1; cdr3_aa: CASSRSGQGNEKLFF; cdr3_nt: TGCGCCAGCAGCCGCAGCGGACAGGGAAACGAAAAACTGTTTTTT
clone_size: NA; v_call: TRBV27; j_call: TRBJ2-1; d_call: TRBD2; cdr3_aa: CASSFSGRRYEQFF; cdr3_nt: TGTGCCAGCAGTTTTAGCGGGAGGCGGTATGAGCAGTTCTTC
clone_size: NA; v_call: TRBV6-1; j_call: TRBJ2-1; d_call: NA; cdr3_aa: CASKSVSYNEQFF; cdr3_nt: TGTGCCAGCAAATCAGTCTCCTACAATGAGCAGTTCTTC
clone_size: NA; v_call: TRBV28; j_call: TRBJ2-1; d_call: TRBD1; cdr3_aa: CASSDGQVIEQFF; cdr3_nt: TGTGCCAGCAGTGACGGACAGGTGATTGAGCAGTTCTTC
clone_size: few; v_call: TRBV7-2; j_call: TRBJ1-4; d_call: NA; cdr3_aa: CVSSSDEEKLFF; cdr3_nt: TGTGTCAGCAGCTCGGACGAAGAAAAACTGTTTTTT
clone_size: many; v_call: TRBV20-1; j_call: TRBJ1-2; d_call: TRBD1; cdr3_aa: CSARNRGPGYTF; cdr3_nt: TGCAGTGCTAGAAACAGGGGGCCGGGCTACACCTTC
clone_size: many; v_call: TRBV11-2; j_call: TRBJ1-1; d_call: NA; cdr3_aa: CASSHLNTEAFF; cdr3_nt: TGTGCCAGCAGCCATCTGAACACTGAAGCTTTCTTT
clone_size: few; v_call: TRBV24-1; j_call: TRBJ2-1; d_call: TRBD2; cdr3_aa: CATSDQVAGEDYNEQFF; cdr3_nt: TGTGCCACCAGTGATCAAGTAGCGGGAGAAGATTACAATGAGCAGTTCTTC
clone_size: few; v_call: TRBV20-1; j_call: TRBJ2-5; d_call: TRBD2; cdr3_aa: CSARPPAGGETQYF; cdr3_nt: TGCAGTGCGAGGCCGCCAGCGGGAGGCGAGACCCAGTACTTC
clone_size: few; v_call: TRBV28; j_call: TRBJ1-5; d_call: NA; cdr3_aa: CASSLSSQGKQPQHF; cdr3_nt: TGTGCCAGCAGTTTGAGTAGTCAGGGGAAACAGCCCCAGCATTTT